These 25 T cell receptor beta chains originate from one sample sequenced in a study of blood T cell repertoires in COVID-19. Assay used: immunoSEQ multiplex PCR; TCRdb lists only in-frame clones, some missing. The table shows 100,000 to 120,000 clones, with 82% occurring only once. Sequenced input: peripheral blood. These receptors all come from a woman aged 55-70 years with acute or convalescent COVID-19.

The V and J genes are TRBV5-6 and TRBJ1-2; 10 bases align to TRBD1. The CDR3 runs to 14 residues. Trimming took 4 bases from V and 4 from J; bases not matched to a gene: 4. Germline-derived CDR1 and CDR2 are SGHDT and YYEEEE. CDR3 nucleotides: TGTGCCAGCAGCAGACAGGGGGCGATCTATGGCTACACCTTC. This encodes CASSRQGAIYGYTF.

The rearrangement joins TRBV11-3 to TRBJ1-2; D is uncertain. Germline V gene data show CDR1 as SGHNT and CDR2 as YENEEA. The CDR3 runs to 11 residues. Trimming left V 3 bases short and J 8 bases short, with 7 bases between. The CDR3: CASSLGSGYTF. CDR3 sequence (DNA): TGTGCCAGCAGCTTGGGTAGCGGCTACACCTTC.

J is TRBJ2-5 and V is TRBV13; TRBD1 agrees at 7 bases. CDR3 length equals 15 residues. Germline loops: CDR1 PRHDT, CDR2 FYEKMQ (reference sequence). Losses at the gene ends were 6 bases for V and 0 bases for J; bases not matched to a gene: 7. CDR3 loop: CASSSGTDDQETQYF. The CDR3 DNA is TGTGCCAGCAGTTCCGGGACAGACGACCAAGAGACCCAGTACTTC.

V usage is TRBV7-2 and J usage is TRBJ1-2, with 10 bases aligning to TRBD1. V lost 8 bases and J lost 2; bases outside the gene matches: 5. The germline V gene encodes CDR1 SGHTA and CDR2 FQGNSA. This CDR3 has 14 amino acids. The CDR3 bases are TGTGCCAGCCGATCGGGACAGGGGAACTATGGCTACACCTTC. This translates into CASRSGQGNYGYTF.

This chain connects TRBV6-2 or TRBV6-3 to TRBJ1-3, with 7 nucleotides matching TRBD1. The CDR3 loop spans 14 amino acids. Germline trimming cut 2 bases from V and 3 bases from J; bases unmatched to any gene: 1. Germline CDR1 reads MNHEY; CDR2 reads SVGEGT. This CDR3 is CASSYGTVGNTIYF. CDR3 bases: TGTGCCAGCAGTTACGGGACAGTTGGAAACACCATATATTTT.

The V gene is TRBV5-6, the J gene TRBJ1-5; 8 bases align to TRBD1. CDR1 and CDR2 (germline): SGHDT, YYEEEE. This CDR3 comprises 16 residues. Trimming at V came to 0 bases and at J to 0 bases, leaving 2 bases not matched to a gene. CDR3 DNA: TGTGCCAGCAGCTTGGGGACAGGGTATAGCAATCAGCCCCAGCATTTT. Encoded protein: CASSLGTGYSNQPQHF.

The chain combines TRBV7-9 with TRBJ2-1, with 10 bases matching TRBD2. CDR3 length equals 15 residues. Germline values: CDR1 SEHNR, CDR2 FQNEAQ (reference sequence). V lost 5 bases and J lost 6; bases outside the gene matches: 7. CDR3 nucleotide sequence: TGTGCCAGCAGCCCTACTAGCGGGGAATCCAATGAGCAGTTCTTC. Its translation is CASSPTSGESNEQFF.

The CDR3 reads CAISIQESQETQYF. The DNA of the CDR3 is TGTGCCATCAGTATACAGGAAAGCCAAGAGACCCAGTACTTC. This chain links TRBV10-3 with TRBJ2-5; TRBD1 might be the D (5 bases). Germline loops: CDR1 ENHRY, CDR2 SYGVKD. The CDR3 has 14 amino acids. V gave up 5 bases and J gave up 1 base, with 11 bases separating them.

The rearrangement joins TRBV27 to TRBJ1-4, with a tentative D call TRBD1 (6 bases). CDR1 and CDR2 from the germline V gene are MNHEY and SMNVEV (reference sequence). The V and J ends lost 3 bases and 5 bases respectively, with 13 bases between them. CDR3 length: 15 residues. CDR3 loop: CASSFTVGQNEKLFF. The CDR3, as DNA: TGTGCCAGCAGTTTCACCGTCGGACAGAATGAAAAACTGTTTTTT.

The chain couples TRBV10-3 to TRBJ1-2, with a tentative D call TRBD1 (6 bases). V lost 11 bases, J lost 7 bases, and 23 bases lay in between. CDR1 ENHRY and CDR2 SYGVKD come from the germline V gene. The CDR3 length is 14 residues. CDR3 DNA sequence: TGTGCCGCCGGGACACCAGAGGTTCTACTTGGCTACACCTTC. This codes for CAAGTPEVLLGYTF.

The V call is TRBV18, the J call TRBJ1-1; no definite D call. This CDR3 is built from 15 residues. V lost 3 bases, J lost 0 bases, and 11 bases lay in between. CDR1 and CDR2 from the germline V gene are KGHSH and LQKENI. The CDR3, as DNA: TGTGCCAGCTCACCCCAGTCGGGGATGAACACTGAAGCTTTCTTT. Amino acids: CASSPQSGMNTEAFF.

This clone was picked up a small number of times. The chain recombines TRBV28 with TRBJ2-2, with D perhaps TRBD2 (6 bases). The germline V gene encodes CDR1 MDHEN and CDR2 SYDVKM. The CDR3 is made up of 16 amino acids. V shed 3 bases and J shed 3 bases, with 14 bases lying between them. The CDR3 DNA is TGTGCCAGCAGTTTCTCGGCGCGGGGCTACACCGGGGAGCTGTTTTTT. This codes for CASSFSARGYTGELFF.

The CDR3 sequence is CASSIDGGGEAFF. The CDR3 DNA reads as TGTGCCAGTAGTATAGATGGGGGAGGTGAAGCTTTCTTT. The chain uses TRBV19 and TRBJ1-1, with a tentative D call TRBD1 (5 bases). Per the germline V gene, CDR1 is LNHDA and CDR2 is SQIVND (reference sequence). CDR3 size: 13 residues. Trimming cost V 0 bases and J 7 bases, with 9 bases left between them.

The rearrangement uses TRBV7-6 and TRBJ1-3; D ambiguous. V lost 1 base and J lost 3, with 7 bases in between. The CDR3 has 14 amino acids. The V gene's germline CDR1 is SGHVS and CDR2 FNYEAQ. The CDR3 DNA is TGTGCCAGCAGCTTAGGCGGGGTTGGAAACACCATATATTTT. It specifies CASSLGGVGNTIYF.

The chain couples TRBV15 to TRBJ2-1; D is perhaps TRBD2 (5 bases). This CDR3 spans 17 amino acids. Germline loops: CDR1 LNHNV, CDR2 YYDKDF (reference sequence). Trimming left V 8 bases short and J 2 bases short, with 22 bases between. The CDR3 DNA follows: TGTGCCACCCGGCCCACCATCGGGGTTTCAACCTACAATGAGCAGTTCTTC. Translation: CATRPTIGVSTYNEQFF.

This clone was counted a few times. The chain joins TRBV4-3 to TRBJ1-2, with D unresolved. This CDR3 has 13 amino acids. The V end was cut by 0 bases, the J end by 5 bases, with 7 bases between. Germline loops: CDR1 LGHNA, CDR2 YSLEER. CDR3 nucleotide sequence: TGCGCCAGCAGCCAAGAGGCAGGATATGGCTACACCTTC. Translated, it gives CASSQEAGYGYTF.

This chain connects TRBV6-5 to TRBJ1-2; D not resolved. CDR3 length: 12 amino acids. The ends were cut back, 6 bases at V and 6 bases at J, with 11 bases in the middle. The germline CDR1 and CDR2 sequences are MNHEY and SVGAGI. The CDR3 DNA reads as TGTGCCAGCAGGCCCCTATTTGATGGCTACACCTTC. It specifies CASRPLFDGYTF.

The chain links TRBV5-1 to TRBJ1-4; TRBD1 aligns across 10 bases. The CDR3 has 16 residues. Germline lookup yields CDR1 SGHRS and CDR2 YFSETQ. With V trimmed by 0 bases and J by 2 bases, 1 base remained unmatched. CDR3 region: CASSLGQGATNEKLFF. The DNA of the CDR3 is TGCGCCAGCAGCTTGGGACAGGGGGCGACTAATGAAAAACTGTTTTTT.

The chain couples TRBV6-6 to TRBJ2-7, with 8 bases fitting TRBD1. V trimming: 5 bases; J trimming: 2 bases; junction bases outside the gene matches: 5. The germline V gene has CDR1 MNHNY and CDR2 SVGAGI (reference sequence). The CDR3 consists of 14 residues. The CDR3 sequence: CASSQGAPAYEQYF. For the CDR3, the DNA is TGTGCCAGCAGTCAGGGGGCGCCGGCCTACGAGCAGTACTTC.

J is TRBJ1-2 and V is TRBV28, with 7 bases matching TRBD1. CDR3 length equals 15 residues. Trimming took 8 bases from V and 12 from J; bases not matched to a gene: 21. In germline, CDR1 is MDHEN, CDR2 SYDVKM. Here the CDR3 DNA reads TGTGCCAGCCATAGCAACAGGGGTCTAGGAGGCGGGGACACCTTC. Amino acids: CASHSNRGLGGGDTF.

The V and J genes are TRBV11-2 and TRBJ1-1; TRBD1 aligns across 8 bases. Unmatched junction bases numbered 1, after V lost 0 bases and J lost 7 bases. Germline CDR1 reads SGHAT; CDR2 reads FQNNGV. The length of the CDR3 is 13 residues. CDR3 residues: CASSLEQGGEAFF. CDR3 DNA sequence: TGTGCCAGCAGCTTAGAACAGGGGGGTGAAGCTTTCTTT.

The genes are TRBV3-1 (or the pseudogene TRBV3-2) and TRBJ2-1; TRBD2 matches 8 bases. Trimming at V came to 0 bases and at J to 0 bases, leaving 10 bases not matched to a gene. The CDR3 is 19 residues long. Germline CDR1 and CDR2: LGHDT and YNNKEL (reference sequence). CDR3 nucleotide sequence: TGTGCCAGCAGCCAAGACCCTCCTATAGCGGGAAGCTCCTACAATGAGCAGTTCTTC. This gives the protein CASSQDPPIAGSSYNEQFF.

This clone was observed a few times. The rearrangement uses TRBV10-3 and TRBJ1-6; 7 positions match TRBD1. The V and J ends lost 2 bases and 9 bases, in that order; junction bases with no gene match: 10. Germline loops: CDR1 ENHRY, CDR2 SYGVKD. The CDR3 is 16 residues long. The CDR3 DNA follows: TGTGCCATCAGTGAGCCCGACAGGGCATGGGGTTCACCCCTCCACTTT. Translating gives CAISEPDRAWGSPLHF.

This clone was found a few times. The J gene is TRBJ2-6, the V gene TRBV4-3; 13 bases fit TRBD2. CDR1 and CDR2 from the germline V gene are LGHNA and YSLEER. V shed 2 bases, J shed 4 bases, and the junction held 5 bases outside the gene matches. This CDR3 has 18 amino acids. For the CDR3, the DNA is TGCGCCAGCAGCCAAACTAGCGGGGGGGTTGGAGGGGCCAACGTCCTGACTTTC. It translates to CASSQTSGGVGGANVLTF.

This chain joins TRBV7-2 and TRBJ1-1; a weak D match, TRBD1 (5 bases). Germline V lookup: CDR1 SGHTA, CDR2 FQGNSA. The CDR3 runs 15 residues. V lost 3 bases, J lost 5 bases, and 16 bases lay in between. The CDR3 nucleotides are TGTGCCAGCAGCTTCCAGGGAAGGGGTGGGACTGAAGCTTTCTTT. Residues: CASSFQGRGGTEAFF.